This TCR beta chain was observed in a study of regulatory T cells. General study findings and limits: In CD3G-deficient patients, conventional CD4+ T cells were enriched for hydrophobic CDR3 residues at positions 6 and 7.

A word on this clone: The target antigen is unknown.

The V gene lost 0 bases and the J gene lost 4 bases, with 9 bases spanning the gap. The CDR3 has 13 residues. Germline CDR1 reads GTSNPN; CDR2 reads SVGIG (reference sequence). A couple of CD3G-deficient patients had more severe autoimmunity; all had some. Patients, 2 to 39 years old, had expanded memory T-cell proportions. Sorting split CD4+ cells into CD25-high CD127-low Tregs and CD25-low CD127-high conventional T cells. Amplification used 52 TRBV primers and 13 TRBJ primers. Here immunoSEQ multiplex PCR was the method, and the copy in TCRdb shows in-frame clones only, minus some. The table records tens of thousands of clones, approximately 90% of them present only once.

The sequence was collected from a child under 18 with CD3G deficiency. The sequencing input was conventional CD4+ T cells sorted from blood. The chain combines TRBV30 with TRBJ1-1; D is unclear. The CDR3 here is CAWSVRAGTEAFF. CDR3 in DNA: TGTGCCTGGAGTGTAAGGGCGGGCACTGAAGCTTTCTTT.